The rows below give T cell receptor beta chains drawn from one sample of a study of cytomegalovirus exposure and HLA in healthy donors. The data were produced by immunoSEQ multiplex PCR, yet TCRdb's version contains in-frame clones alone and is incomplete. The table shows 70,000 to 80,000 clones, with roughly four fifths occurring only once. Sequenced: PBMCs. These receptors all stem from a man between 18 and 35 years old in good health and CMV-seronegative. The CDR3 runs from the conserved cysteine through the conserved F or W. The D gene is left open where the match is weak. Clone size, where shown, is once, few, many, or a class for clones that have expanded.

D gene	V gene	clone size	J gene	CDR3 DNA	CDR3 protein
.	TRBV30	once	TRBJ1-5	TGTGCCTGGAGTGTTGAGGGGAGGTGGACTTCGCCCCAGCATTTT	CAWSVEGRWTSPQHF
TRBD1	TRBV28	.	TRBJ1-5	TGTGCCAGCATCCCATTAGGGACAGGGGATTACCAGCCCCAGCATTTT	CASIPLGTGDYQPQHF
.	TRBV28	.	TRBJ2-7	TGTGCCAGCGCGCGGGACAGTGCCTACGAGCAGTACTTC	CASARDSAYEQYF
.	TRBV5-4	once	TRBJ2-5	TGTGCCAGCAGCCCTGCCACCGAGAGGGTTCAAGAGACCCAGTACTTC	CASSPATERVQETQYF
TRBD1	TRBV15	.	TRBJ1-1	TGTGCCACCAGCTTCGCGGACAGGGGGCGGACTGAAGCTTTCTTT	CATSFADRGRTEAFF
TRBD1	TRBV19	.	TRBJ2-5	TGTGCCAGTAGTATAACAGGGGGCTGGGGGGAGACCCAGTACTTC	CASSITGGWGETQYF
TRBD1	TRBV28	.	TRBJ2-6	TGTGCCAGCAGTTTCCGACAGGGGGCGAGCTCTGGGGCCAACGTCCTGACTTTC	CASSFRQGASSGANVLTF
TRBD1	TRBV7-8	.	TRBJ2-7	TGTGCCAGCAGCCGTACCGGGACAGACCATTACGAGCAGTACTTC	CASSRTGTDHYEQYF
TRBD2	TRBV5-4	.	TRBJ2-7	TGTGCCAGCAGCTCAGGACCGGGACTAGCGGGAGGGCCTAGCTACGAGCAGTACTTC	CASSSGPGLAGGPSYEQYF
TRBD1	TRBV18	.	TRBJ2-6	TGTGCCAGCTCACCATCGGCCGGGACAGCAAACGGATCCAGCTCTGGGGCCAACGTCCTGACTTTC	CASSPSAGTANGSSSGANVLTF
.	TRBV27	.	TRBJ1-6	TGTGCCAGCAGTTTAGAGAGCTCCTATAATTCACCCCTCCACTTT	CASSLESSYNSPLHF
TRBD2	TRBV28	.	TRBJ2-1	TGTGCCAGCAGCCCCTCGGGAGGTAGAGGCAATGAGCAGTTCTTC	CASSPSGGRGNEQFF
.	TRBV19	.	TRBJ1-1	TGTGCCAGTAGTCTAAAACAGGGCACTGAAGCTTTCTTT	CASSLKQGTEAFF
.	TRBV19	.	TRBJ1-3	TGTGCCAGTAGTACCGACAGTAGCTCTGGAAACACCATATATTTT	CASSTDSSSGNTIYF
.	TRBV5-1	.	TRBJ1-1	TGCGCCAGCAGCTTGGATGGCCAGGGAAGAAAAGCTTTCTTT	CASSLDGQGRKAFF
.	TRBV9	.	TRBJ2-1	TGTGCCAGCAGCGTAGGGACCGCCGCGGGAACCTACAATGAGCAGTTCTTC	CASSVGTAAGTYNEQFF
.	TRBV15	.	TRBJ1-2	TGTGCCACCAGCAGAGAGGCAGATACTAACTATGGCTACACCTTC	CATSREADTNYGYTF
TRBD2	TRBV29-1	.	TRBJ2-1	TGCAGCGTGTCCCCGGGAGGCGGGCAGTTCTTC	CSVSPGGGQFF
.	TRBV2	.	TRBJ1-4	TGTGCCAGCCAGACAAACCACTTAAGGAATGAAAAACTGTTTTTT	CASQTNHLRNEKLFF
.	TRBV10-1	once	TRBJ1-4	TGCGCCAGCAGTCTTATGTTGTGGGAGTCTAATGAAAAACTGTTTTTT	CASSLMLWESNEKLFF
.	TRBV30	.	TRBJ2-5	TGTGCCTGGAGTAAAGGAGCTGGCCGAACCGAGCAAGAGACCCAGTACTTC	CAWSKGAGRTEQETQYF
.	TRBV29-1	.	TRBJ2-3	TGCAGCGCCCTGACGGGGGGCATGTCCACAGATACGCAGTATTTT	CSALTGGMSTDTQYF
TRBD1	TRBV5-6	.	TRBJ2-7	TGTGCCAGCAGCCCGTCAACCGGGACAGGGAACTACGAGCAGTACTTC	CASSPSTGTGNYEQYF
.	TRBV30	.	TRBJ2-2	TGTGCCTGGAGCCCCGGGAGCTACACCGGGGAGCTGTTTTTT	CAWSPGSYTGELFF
TRBD2	TRBV30	.	TRBJ2-7	TGTGCCTGGAGTGTAATCACTAGCGGCTCCTACGAGCAGTACTTC	CAWSVITSGSYEQYF
TRBD2	TRBV28	.	TRBJ2-1	TGTGCCAGCTCGGGACTAGCGGACTACAATGAGCAGTTCTTC	CASSGLADYNEQFF
TRBD2	TRBV29-1	few	TRBJ2-5	TGCAGCGTTGAGGGACTAGCGGGAGGAGAGACCCAGTACTTC	CSVEGLAGGETQYF
.	TRBV28	.	TRBJ1-1	TGTGCCAGCAGTTTTGGGACTATAATGTGGAACACTGAAGCTTTCTTT	CASSFGTIMWNTEAFF
.	TRBV5-1	.	TRBJ2-7	TGCGCCAGCAGGGGCAGTACCTACGAGCAGTACTTC	CASRGSTYEQYF
.	TRBV6-1	.	TRBJ1-5	TGTGCCAGCAGCTCGACCGCGCGAGGCACCACCCAGCATTTT	CASSSTARGTTQHF
.	TRBV25-1	few	TRBJ2-5	TGTGCCAGCAGTGAATTCCCTGGCAGTTACCAAGAGACCCAGTACTTC	CASSEFPGSYQETQYF
TRBD1	TRBV5-1	.	TRBJ1-2	TGCGCCAGCAGCTCCATACAGGGGGTATTTGGCTACACCTTC	CASSSIQGVFGYTF
TRBD2	TRBV2	.	TRBJ2-7	TGTGCCAGCAGCCAACTACTAGCGGGAGGGACCGAGCAGTACTTC	CASSQLLAGGTEQYF
.	TRBV10-2	.	TRBJ2-7	TGCGCCAGCAGTGAGCCACGACATCCCACCGGGCAGTACTTC	CASSEPRHPTGQYF
TRBD2	TRBV19	.	TRBJ2-4	TGTGCCTCTGGACTAGCGCAGAGCATTCAGTACTTC	CASGLAQSIQYF
TRBD1	TRBV27	.	TRBJ1-5	TGTGCCAGCAGTTCGGGAGGGACAGGGAATCAGCCCCAGCATTTT	CASSSGGTGNQPQHF
.	TRBV2	.	TRBJ1-5	TGTGCCTGGACGGAGGGCTTCAATCAGCCCCAGCATTTT	CAWTEGFNQPQHF
TRBD1	TRBV2	.	TRBJ2-3	TGTGCCACCCAGACAGGGGGCACAGATACGCAGTATTTT	CATQTGGTDTQYF
TRBD1	TRBV28	.	TRBJ2-4	TGTGCCAGCAGTACTGGGACAGGGGATAGTAACATTCAGTACTTC	CASSTGTGDSNIQYF
TRBD1	TRBV7-9	.	TRBJ2-7	TGTTCCAGCAGCTTTAGTGTTGGGACAGATCTCTACGAGCAGTACTTC	CSSSFSVGTDLYEQYF
.	TRBV28	.	TRBJ2-2	TGTGCCAGCAGTGTGCTAGCGACTATGACCGGGGAGCTGTTTTTT	CASSVLATMTGELFF
TRBD2	TRBV13	.	TRBJ2-2	TGTGCCAGCAGCTTAGGGACTAGCGGGAGGGCCTCGGACACCGGGGAGCTGTTTTTT	CASSLGTSGRASDTGELFF
.	TRBV5-1	few	TRBJ1-1	TGCGCCAGCAGCGAAGGCCCGGGGAGCACTGAAGCTTTCTTT	CASSEGPGSTEAFF
TRBD1	TRBV2	few	TRBJ2-7	TGTGCCAGCTATGATCCGGGACAGGGTTCCTACGAGCAGTACTTC	CASYDPGQGSYEQYF
TRBD1	TRBV7-8	once	TRBJ1-5	TGTGCCAGCAGCTCCCCCGAGGACAGGGAAGGCAATCAGCCCCAGCATTTT	CASSSPEDREGNQPQHF
.	TRBV25-1	.	TRBJ1-2	TGTGCCAGCCTCTCGACAGCCTGGAATGGCTACACCTTC	CASLSTAWNGYTF
.	TRBV6-5	.	TRBJ1-2	TGTGCCAGCAGTTTTTTATTAGCAGGGGTAGCTCATGGCTACACCTTC	CASSFLLAGVAHGYTF
.	TRBV27	.	TRBJ2-3	TGTGCCAGCAGCTCCTCGTTGGGCCTCACAGATACGCAGTATTTT	CASSSSLGLTDTQYF
.	TRBV19	.	TRBJ1-1	TGTGCCAGTAGTTGGAGCCCGGGGACTGAAGCTTTCTTT	CASSWSPGTEAFF
TRBD1	TRBV19	few	TRBJ2-7	TGTGCCGTAGGGACAGAAGCCTACGAGCAGTACTTC	CAVGTEAYEQYF
.	TRBV27	.	TRBJ2-7	TGTGCCAGCAGTTTATCCGGACAGTTCTACGAGCAGTACTTC	CASSLSGQFYEQYF
.	TRBV30	.	TRBJ1-1	TGTGCCTGGAGCCCAGAGGGGGATTACACTGAAGCTTTCTTT	CAWSPEGDYTEAFF